The TCR beta chain under discussion was sequenced for a study of siplizumab effects on memory and regulatory T cells. This CDR3 has 16 residues. From germline, CDR1 is SGDLS and CDR2 YYNGEE. The J segment lost 5 bases and the V segment lost 3 bases, leaving 10 bases of the junction unmatched. For this clone: The target antigen is unknown.

Assays covered around 100,000 TCR templates per sample. Repertoires were generated with immunoSEQ multiplex PCR, while TCRdb's copy carries only in-frame clones and drops some. The sample has 7,000 or so clones; roughly 38% are singletons. The cells of the mixed lymphocyte reaction underwent a roughly six-day coculture at 37°C. This chain connects TRBV9 to TRBJ2-5, with 10 bases matching TRBD2. The sequence was obtained from a human donor in good health; the cells came from an allogeneic mixed lymphocyte reaction. The sequencing input was CFSE-low (dividing) CD8+ T cells sorted from an allogeneic mixed lymphocyte reaction. The CDR3 reads CASSGLAGAPWETQYF. Here the CDR3 DNA reads TGTGCCAGCAGCGGCCTAGCGGGAGCCCCATGGGAGACCCAGTACTTC.